A single sample gave rise to the 30 T cell receptor beta chains below, sequenced in a study of blood T cell repertoires in COVID-19. Clones were sequenced by immunoSEQ multiplex PCR, and TCRdb holds only the in-frame ones, with some missing. In the table there are 110,000 or so clones, approximately 72% of which are singletons. Sequencing was performed on peripheral blood. These receptors came from a woman in her seventies with acute or convalescent COVID-19.

The chain combines TRBV2 with TRBJ1-2; D unresolved. The CDR3 is 13 amino acids. Germline CDR1 is SNHLY and CDR2 is FYNNEI. Trimming took off 0 bases at V and 3 bases at J, with 5 bases between the two ends. CDR3 amino acids: CASSEANYYGYTF. Here the CDR3 DNA reads TGTGCCAGCAGTGAAGCTAATTACTATGGCTACACCTTC. The whole variable domain, filled in from reference TRBV2 and TRBJ1-2, reads EPEVTQTPSHQVTQMGQEVILRCVPISNHLYFYWYRQILGQKVEFLVSFYNNEISEKSEIFDDQFSVERPDGSNFTLKIRSTKLEDSAMYFCASSEANYYGYTFGSGTRLTVV.

This clone was recorded once. The chain combines TRBV18 with TRBJ2-2, with D perhaps TRBD1 (6 bases). This CDR3 spans 15 amino acids. Germline V gene sequence: CDR1 KGHSH, CDR2 LQKENI. Trimming shortened V by 3 bases and J by 6 bases, and 14 bases separated the two germline ends. The CDR3 DNA follows: TGTGCCAGCTCACCTCTGCAGGGGACGGCCGGGGAGCTGTTTTTT. The encoded protein is CASSPLQGTAGELFF.

This chain links TRBV10-1 with TRBJ1-5; maybe TRBD1 (5 bases). V gave up 0 bases and J gave up 0 bases, with 9 bases separating them. Looked up from germline, CDR1 is WNHNN and CDR2 is SYGVQD (reference sequence). The CDR3 loop spans 16 amino acids. The CDR3 spells CASSESKGFSNQPQHF. CDR3 bases: TGCGCCAGCAGTGAGTCGAAGGGGTTTAGCAATCAGCCCCAGCATTTT.

V gene TRBV9 combines with J gene TRBJ1-2, with TRBD1 matching over 9 bases. Trimming at V came to 3 bases and at J to 5 bases, leaving 2 bases not matched to a gene. The CDR3 contains 13 residues. The germline gives CDR1 SGDLS, CDR2 YYNGEE. In DNA form, the CDR3 reads TGTGCCAGCAGCGCCGGGACAGGGTATGGCTACACCTTC. Encoded protein: CASSAGTGYGYTF.

The J gene is TRBJ1-2, the V gene TRBV5-1, with TRBD1 matching over 9 bases. The trim removed 0 bases at V and 3 bases at J, leaving 0 bases unmatched. The CDR3 length is 14 residues. The V gene's germline CDR1 is SGHRS and CDR2 YFSETQ. The CDR3 sequence is CASSLGDRDYGYTF. The CDR3 DNA reads as TGCGCCAGCAGCTTGGGGGACAGGGACTATGGCTACACCTTC.

The J gene is TRBJ1-1, the V gene TRBV5-1, with 8 positions matching TRBD1. This CDR3 has 16 amino acids. CDR1 and CDR2 from the germline V gene are SGHRS and YFSETQ. V lost 4 bases to trimming and J lost 0 bases; unmatched junction nucleotides: 8. The CDR3 coding sequence is TGCGCCAGCAGCGGAACCGGGACAGGACTGAACACTGAAGCTTTCTTT. Translated, it gives CASSGTGTGLNTEAFF.

This clone was counted a few times. The genes are TRBV5-5 and TRBJ1-4; D might be TRBD1 (6 bases). V was cut by 0 bases and J by 13 bases, with 19 bases left in between. Per germline, CDR1 SGHKS and CDR2 YYEKEE (reference sequence). This CDR3 has 15 residues. The CDR3, as DNA: TGTGCCAGCAGCTTGGTGATCGGACAGCTTAGTGGACTGTTTTTT. Translating gives CASSLVIGQLSGLFF.

This chain connects TRBV29-1 to TRBJ1-1; no definite D call. V was shortened by 1 base and J by 5 bases, with 14 bases between the two germline ends. The CDR3 covers 14 residues. CDR1 SQVTM and CDR2 ANQGSEA come from the germline V gene. CDR3 protein: CSVEVGEIGTEAFF. CDR3 nucleotides: TGCAGCGTTGAAGTCGGGGAGATTGGAACTGAAGCTTTCTTT.

This chain links TRBV6-2 or TRBV6-3 with TRBJ2-2; 10 bases align to TRBD1. The CDR3 runs to 15 residues. J was trimmed by 7 bases and V by 5 bases; bases with no gene match: 7. Germline CDR1 and CDR2: MNHEY and SVGEGT. The CDR3 region has the DNA TGTGCCAGCAGTAAGACAGGGGGCAGGTTCGGGGAGCTGTTTTTT. This translates into CASSKTGGRFGELFF.

The table lists this clone with a few counts. The chain combines TRBV19 with TRBJ2-7; D not resolved. In germline, CDR1 is LNHDA, CDR2 SQIVND (reference sequence). V was trimmed by 5 bases and J by 1 base, leaving 15 bases between them. There are 15 residues in the CDR3. DNA for the CDR3: TGTGCCAGTAGTCCAAACTGGGCAGTTTCCTACGAGCAGTACTTC. Translated: CASSPNWAVSYEQYF.

The CDR3 DNA reads as TGTGCCAGCAGCCCCAGTTTGAGGGAGCAGTACTTC. Amino acids: CASSPSLREQYF. The chain recombines TRBV7-2 with TRBJ2-7; D gene unclear. Trimming shortened V by 5 bases and J by 7 bases, and 12 bases separated the two germline ends. Per germline, CDR1 SGHTA and CDR2 FQGNSA. The length of the CDR3 is 12 residues. The full variable domain, its missing parts supplied by reference TRBV7-2 and TRBJ2-7, is GAGVSQSPSNKVTEKGKDVELRCDPISGHTALYWYRQSLGQGLEFLIYFQGNSAPDKSGLPSDRFSAERTGGSVSTLTIQRTQQEDSAVYLCASSPSLREQYFGPGTRLTVT.

This clone has only a few counts. V and J are TRBV30 and TRBJ1-6; the D gene is possibly TRBD1 (6 bases). V shed 3 bases and J shed 11 bases, with 17 bases lying between them. CDR1 is GTSNPN, CDR2 SVGIG, per germline (reference sequence). The length of the CDR3 is 14 residues. CDR3 amino acids: CAWREDQGWAPLHF. In DNA, the CDR3 is TGTGCCTGGAGGGAGGATCAGGGGTGGGCACCCCTCCACTTT. Using reference TRBV30 and TRBJ1-6 for the parts outside the CDR3, the full variable domain is SQTIHQWPATLVQPVGSPLSLECTVEGTSNPNLYWYRQAAGRGLQLLFYSVGIGQISSEVPQNLSASRPQDRQFILSSKKLLLSDSGFYLCAWREDQGWAPLHFGNGTRLTVT.

Only a few counts were recorded for this clone. The gene calls are TRBV19 and TRBJ1-2; D ambiguous. Germline CDR1 and CDR2: LNHDA and SQIVND (reference sequence). V gave up 9 bases and J gave up 7 bases, with 21 bases separating them. The CDR3 consists of 14 residues. CDR3 sequence reads: CASTTRGLEGGYTF. The CDR3 DNA reads as TGTGCCAGCACAACCAGAGGTTTAGAGGGTGGCTACACCTTC.

The V call is TRBV15, the J call TRBJ1-1; 11 bases line up with TRBD1. This CDR3 is 16 amino acids long. V shed 4 bases, J shed 4 bases, and the junction held 8 bases outside the gene matches. The germline V gene has CDR1 LNHNV and CDR2 YYDKDF (reference sequence). The DNA for the CDR3 is TGTGCCACCAGCACATGGGACAGGGGGATGGGCACTGAAGCTTTCTTT. Residues: CATSTWDRGMGTEAFF.

This sequence joins TRBV4-3 and TRBJ2-7; D gene uncertain. Per germline, CDR1 LGHNA and CDR2 YSLEER. V dropped 1 base and J dropped 0 bases, with 10 bases sitting between them. The CDR3 contains 15 residues. Here the CDR3 DNA reads TGCGCCAGCAGCCAAGGGAACTGGAGCTCCTACGAGCAGTACTTC. Residues: CASSQGNWSSYEQYF.

This rearrangement joins TRBV6-5 to TRBJ2-5, with 7 positions matching TRBD2. This CDR3 has 13 residues. After removal of 8 bases from V and 5 bases from J, the junction contained 8 bases not matched to a gene. Germline CDR1 reads MNHEY; CDR2 reads SVGAGI. CDR3 in DNA: TGTGCCAGCTGTAAGCGGGGCTGGGAGACCCAGTACTTC. It codes for CASCKRGWETQYF.

As to this clone: The sample contains more than one DNA sequence encoding this CDR3. CDR3 bases: TGTGCCAGTAGTATAGATTCTCCCACTGAAGCTTTCTTT. Its translation is CASSIDSPTEAFF. V and J are TRBV19 and TRBJ1-1; unclear D gene. The CDR3 length is 13 residues. Germline CDR1 is LNHDA and CDR2 is SQIVND (reference sequence). The V and J ends lost 0 bases and 4 bases respectively, with 6 bases between them.

This sequence joins TRBV30 and TRBJ1-3, with a tentative D call TRBD1 (6 bases). The CDR3 sequence is 14 residues long. Germline V gene data show CDR1 as GTSNPN and CDR2 as SVGIG (reference sequence). V lost 6 bases and J lost 2, with 14 bases in between. The CDR3 DNA sequence: TGTGCCTGCAACATGGGACAAACTGGAAACACCATATATTTT. This encodes CACNMGQTGNTIYF.

V is TRBV6-5 and J is TRBJ2-3; 11 nucleotides match TRBD1. The CDR3 has 16 residues. V shed 2 bases and J 6 bases; nucleotides not matched to a gene: 7. The V gene's germline CDR1 is MNHEY and CDR2 SVGAGI. The DNA of the CDR3 is TGTGCCAGCAGTTACGGAAGGACAGGGGGCTTGGATACGCAGTATTTT. Its translation is CASSYGRTGGLDTQYF.

The chain recombines TRBV7-6 with TRBJ2-5; 10 bases map to TRBD2. Germline V gives CDR1 SGHVS, CDR2 FNYEAQ. The CDR3 loop spans 15 amino acids. J gave up 2 bases and V 1 base, and 1 base lay outside the gene matches. The CDR3 region is CASSLERGGQETQYF. CDR3 DNA: TGTGCCAGCAGCTTAGAGCGGGGGGGACAAGAGACCCAGTACTTC.

Ten or more counts support this clone. The chain is built from TRBV27 and TRBJ2-5; 11 bases agree with TRBD2. The CDR3 totals 14 residues. Germline loops: CDR1 MNHEY, CDR2 SMNVEV (reference sequence). With V trimmed by 10 bases and J by 4 bases, 8 bases remained unmatched. Here the CDR3 reads CATGKLAGVETQYF. The CDR3 DNA follows: TGTGCCACCGGGAAACTAGCGGGGGTAGAGACCCAGTACTTC.

The chain has TRBV4-3 and TRBJ2-2, with 10 bases identical to TRBD2. There are 17 residues in the CDR3. V shed 1 base and J 4 bases; nucleotides not matched to a gene: 6. Germline values: CDR1 LGHNA, CDR2 YSLEER. The CDR3 nucleotides read TGCGCCAGCAGCCAAGCGAGCGGGGGGGCACCCACCGGGGAGCTGTTTTTT. Amino acid sequence: CASSQASGGAPTGELFF.

J is TRBJ2-7 and V is TRBV19; D might be TRBD1 (6 bases). V gave up 5 bases and J gave up 3 bases, with 17 bases separating them. Germline values: CDR1 LNHDA, CDR2 SQIVND (reference sequence). The CDR3 length is 15 residues. For the CDR3, the DNA is TGTGCCAGTAGTGTGTCCCGGGACATCTACTACGAGCAGTACTTC. Protein product: CASSVSRDIYYEQYF.

The chain uses TRBV5-1 and TRBJ1-5, with a weak D call TRBD1 (6 bases). V lost 0 bases, J lost 5 bases, and 9 bases lay in between. Per germline, CDR1 SGHRS and CDR2 YFSETQ. The CDR3 runs to 14 residues. The CDR3 nucleotides are TGCGCCAGCAGCTTGGGACAGGCCCATCAGCCCCAGCATTTT. This sequence encodes CASSLGQAHQPQHF.

V usage is TRBV30 and J usage is TRBJ1-4, with D hard to call. The V end was cut by 4 bases, the J end by 5 bases, with 17 bases between. There are 15 residues in the CDR3. The germline gives CDR1 GTSNPN, CDR2 SVGIG (reference sequence). The CDR3 nucleotides read TGTGCCTGGACGGCCTCCTCGACGGGAAATGAAAAACTGTTTTTT. This encodes CAWTASSTGNEKLFF.

On this clone itself: The germline gene is not matched at one end of the junction; a read error may be the cause. The CDR3 is CASSFTGTPSLF. CDR3 nucleotides: TGTGCCAGCAGCTTCACCGGGACACCAAGTTTGTTC. The gene calls are TRBV11-2 and TRBJ2-7; perhaps TRBD1 as D (6 bases). Germline CDR1 reads SGHAT; CDR2 reads FQNNGV. CDR3 length equals 12 residues.

J is TRBJ2-7 and V is TRBV10-2; TRBD1 is a possible D gene (6 bases). Germline assignment: CDR1 WSHSY and CDR2 SAAADI. Trimming cost V 6 bases and J 2 bases, with 14 bases left between them. The CDR3 has 14 residues. CDR3 amino acids: CASRRTEGPYEQYF. In DNA form, the CDR3 reads TGCGCCAGCAGGCGGACAGAGGGTCCCTACGAGCAGTACTTC.

The J gene is TRBJ1-3, the V gene TRBV7-2, with TRBD1 identical over 8 bases. J was trimmed by 2 bases and V by 2 bases; bases with no gene match: 5. CDR1 SGHTA and CDR2 FQGNSA come from the germline V gene. This CDR3 has 16 amino acids. The CDR3 DNA reads as TGTGCCAGCAGCTTATCCCCACAGGGGGCTGGAAACACCATATATTTT. Its translation: CASSLSPQGAGNTIYF. The full variable domain, completed using reference TRBV7-2 and TRBJ1-3, is GAGVSQSPSNKVTEKGKDVELRCDPISGHTALYWYRQSLGQGLEFLIYFQGNSAPDKSGLPSDRFSAERTGGSVSTLTIQRTQQEDSAVYLCASSLSPQGAGNTIYFGEGSWLTVV.

The rearrangement joins TRBV11-3 to TRBJ2-1, with a possible D match to TRBD1 (5 bases). V lost 4 bases and J 2 bases, leaving 6 bases between the germline ends. CDR1 is SGHNT and CDR2 is YENEEA in the germline V gene. This CDR3 spans 13 amino acids. Here the CDR3 DNA reads TGTGCCAGCAGCTCGACAGCCTACAATGAGCAGTTCTTC. Residues: CASSSTAYNEQFF.

The chain joins TRBV18 to TRBJ2-1, with 10 bases lining up with TRBD1. In germline, CDR1 is KGHSH, CDR2 LQKENI. Unmatched junction bases numbered 4, after V lost 2 bases and J lost 6 bases. The CDR3 contains 15 residues. CDR3 coding DNA: TGTGCCAGCTCACCATCGACAGGGGGCTTCAATGAGCAGTTCTTC. This sequence encodes CASSPSTGGFNEQFF.